The 8 T cell receptor beta chains presented below share a single source sample, sequenced in a study of shared clonotypes between healthy human individuals (dated by TCRdb to the early 2020s). CD8 naive samples were obtained by positive selection for CCR7 among CD45RO-negative cells, yielding a CD45RA+CCR7+ population from which TemRA cells were excluded. To prepare the library, the immunoSEQ multiplex PCR assay was applied. TCRdb obtained this table from immuneACCESS and retained in-frame rearrangements with V and J assigned. These tables miss some clones; where compared with another copy, unresolved V genes account for less than half of the shortfall, and the remainder is unexplained. The sample table contains about 580,000 clones; only one count was recorded for about 98% of them. The biggest ten clones account for 0.3% of the sample. Sequenced input: naive CD8+ T cells sorted from blood. The sample's cell subset or site label, decoded: CD45RA+CCR7+. The receptors come from a man aged 25 to 40 in good health.

This clone was detected once. The chain carries TRBV4-1 and TRBJ2-1; D tentatively fits TRBD1 or TRBD2 (5 bases each). The V gene's germline CDR1 is MGHRA and CDR2 YSYEKL. Deletions cut 0 bases from V and 5 bases from J, with 11 bases between. This CDR3 has 15 residues. The CDR3 coding sequence is TGCGCCAGCAGCCAAGATATAAGGGACCACAATGAGCAGTTCTTC. It codes for CASSQDIRDHNEQFF.

This CDR3 is CASSPGQGAVGELFF. In DNA, the CDR3 is TGTGCCAGCAGTCCGGGACAGGGGGCGGTCGGGGAGCTGTTTTTT. V and J are TRBV27 and TRBJ2-2, with 12 nucleotides matching TRBD1. The trim removed 5 bases at V and 7 bases at J, leaving 5 bases unmatched. The V gene's germline CDR1 is MNHEY and CDR2 SMNVEV (reference sequence). The CDR3 is 15 residues long.

V gene TRBV4-1 combines with J gene TRBJ2-7; no clear D gene. V was shortened by 0 bases and J by 0 bases, with 9 bases between the two germline ends. CDR1 is MGHRA, CDR2 YSYEKL, per germline. This CDR3 contains 15 residues. CDR3 residues: CASSQEARSSYEQYF. DNA of the CDR3: TGCGCCAGCAGCCAAGAGGCCAGGAGCTCCTACGAGCAGTACTTC.

This rearrangement joins TRBV6-5 to TRBJ2-2, with no clear D. CDR3 size: 12 residues. Trimming shortened V by 0 bases and J by 8 bases, and 4 bases separated the two germline ends. Germline CDR1 is MNHEY and CDR2 is SVGAGI. As DNA, the CDR3 is TGTGCCAGCAGTTACTCGCGGGGGGAGCTGTTTTTT. Encoded protein: CASSYSRGELFF.

Points on this clone: At the DNA level, this CDR3 is encoded by other sequences in the same sample as well. The chain is built from TRBV9 and TRBJ2-7, with 9 bases that match TRBD1. This CDR3 comprises 14 residues. J lost 7 bases, V lost 0 bases, and 5 bases had no gene match. In germline, CDR1 is SGDLS, CDR2 YYNGEE. The CDR3 here is CASSVGGTGKEQYF. Here the CDR3 DNA reads TGTGCCAGCAGCGTAGGGGGGACAGGGAAAGAGCAGTACTTC.

The genes are TRBV7-8 and TRBJ1-5, with D perhaps matching TRBD1 (5 bases). CDR3 length equals 21 residues. V was cut by 1 base and J by 5 bases, with 30 bases left in between. Germline CDR1 SGHVS, CDR2 FQNEAQ. The CDR3 region is CASSLEQQGFSSLKGYQPQHF. The DNA for the CDR3 is TGTGCCAGCAGCTTAGAACAGCAGGGTTTTTCGAGTCTTAAGGGGTATCAGCCCCAGCATTTT.

The chain joins TRBV19 to TRBJ2-3; 8 bases are shared with TRBD1. The germline V gene encodes CDR1 LNHDA and CDR2 SQIVND (reference sequence). With V trimmed by 6 bases and J by 6 bases, 2 bases remained unmatched. The CDR3 has 12 amino acids. DNA of the CDR3: TGTGCCAGTAGGCAGGGGGCGGATACGCAGTATTTT. It codes for CASRQGADTQYF.

A note on this clone: Other DNA sequences in this sample translate to the same CDR3. V and J are TRBV7-4 and TRBJ2-7; D remains ambiguous. Germline CDR1 SGHVT, CDR2 SQSDAQ. V lost 3 bases and J 5 bases, leaving 2 bases between the germline ends. The CDR3 is made up of 10 amino acids. The CDR3 loop is CASSLDEQYF. CDR3 coding DNA: TGTGCCAGCAGCTTGGACGAGCAGTACTTC.